Reported below is one T cell receptor beta chain. These data are taken from a study of blood T cell repertoires in COVID-19. The overall study: Spain, Italy and the United States supplied samples that represented acute and convalescent COVID-19. The analysed material was cDNA or gDNA that came from T cells, B-cell-depleted T cells, or PBMCs.

Original processing notes: Amplification of reference gene primers provided the estimated nucleated cell counts. Generated by immunoSEQ multiplex PCR, the TCRdb table keeps only in-frame clones and is missing some. D and trimming come from the DNA, and the V and J calls and clone size come from that table. The data hold just over 650,000 clones, with 75% to 90% observed a single time. The sequenced sample was peripheral blood. The origin of this receptor is a woman aged 18-29 years with acute or convalescent COVID-19.

The CDR3 sequence: CASRQGGSGANVLTF. The DNA of the CDR3 is TGTGCCAGCAGGCAGGGGGGATCTGGGGCCAACGTCCTGACTTTC. The chain has TRBV13 and TRBJ2-6, with a tentative D call TRBD1 (7 bases). Trimming shortened V by 6 bases and J by 1 base, and 10 bases separated the two germline ends. The CDR3 has 15 amino acids. The germline V gene encodes CDR1 PRHDT and CDR2 FYEKMQ (reference sequence).